Below are 18 T cell receptor beta chains sequenced from a single sample in a study of T cell responses to AZD1222 COVID-19 vaccine. This table comes from immunoSEQ multiplex PCR, and its TCRdb copy is limited to in-frame clones, with some not included. The sample carries around 140,000 clones, 91% recorded once. Sample: peripheral blood, taken 28 days after the second dose of the MenACWY control vaccine. These receptors were obtained from an adult who received the MenACWY meningococcal vaccine as a control.

For the CDR3, the DNA is TGTGCCAGCTCACCAAGTTGGGAGACCCAGTACTTC. Protein sequence: CASSPSWETQYF. The rearrangement uses TRBV18 and TRBJ2-5; D uncertain. Trimming left V 2 bases short and J 5 bases short, with 6 bases between. Germline V gene sequence: CDR1 KGHSH, CDR2 LQKENI. CDR3 length: 12 residues.

This chain joins TRBV6-1 and TRBJ1-5, with D unresolved. Germline V CDR1 and CDR2: MNHNS, SASEGT. This CDR3 is built from 13 residues. The V end was cut by 5 bases, the J end by 4 bases, with 9 bases between. This CDR3 is CASSYDNNQPQHF. The CDR3 DNA reads TGTGCCAGCAGTTATGATAATAATCAGCCCCAGCATTTT.

This clone has only one observation. The chain combines TRBV10-3 with TRBJ1-3; D unresolved. This CDR3 comprises 12 residues. Trimming removed 5 bases at V and 8 bases at J, with 10 bases between. The V gene's germline CDR1 is ENHRY and CDR2 SYGVKD. As DNA, the CDR3 is TGTGCCATCAGTATTACGTCGGACACCATATATTTT. This translates into CAISITSDTIYF.

The chain is built from TRBV6-2 or TRBV6-3 and TRBJ2-5; no clear D gene. Germline CDR1 is MNHEY and CDR2 is SVGEGT. The CDR3 loop spans 15 amino acids. The germline V and J ends were trimmed by 4 bases and 1 base, with 13 bases remaining between them. This CDR3 is CASSSITSLQETQYF. CDR3 DNA: TGTGCCAGCAGTTCGATAACGAGCCTCCAAGAGACCCAGTACTTC.

V is TRBV19 and J is TRBJ2-2, with 8 bases matching TRBD1. CDR1 is LNHDA and CDR2 is SQIVND in the germline V gene (reference sequence). The CDR3 runs to 15 residues. V shed 7 bases and J 1 base; nucleotides not matched to a gene: 5. DNA of the CDR3: TGTGCCAGTACCCCACAGGGGGTGAACACCGGGGAGCTGTTTTTT. It yields the protein CASTPQGVNTGELFF.

V and J are TRBV6-5 and TRBJ2-3; 7 bases line up with TRBD1. Germline lookup yields CDR1 MNHEY and CDR2 SVGAGI. The CDR3 is 14 amino acids. V dropped 7 bases and J dropped 2; count of bases not matched to a gene: 6. As DNA, the CDR3 is TGTGCCAGCAACCAACAGGGGTACACAGATACGCAGTATTTT. Its protein is CASNQQGYTDTQYF.

The J gene is TRBJ1-5, the V gene TRBV24-1, with unresolved D. V was shortened by 2 bases and J by 4 bases, with 14 bases between the two germline ends. The CDR3 contains 16 residues. CDR1 is KGHDR and CDR2 is SFDVKD in the germline V gene. In nucleotides, the CDR3 is TGTGCCACCAGTGATTCCTGGACGGCCGATAATCAGCCCCAGCATTTT. Translation: CATSDSWTADNQPQHF.

The genes are TRBV24-1 and TRBJ2-1; TRBD1 matches 7 bases. V shed 2 bases and J 7 bases; nucleotides not matched to a gene: 7. This CDR3 has 15 amino acids. From germline, CDR1 is KGHDR and CDR2 SFDVKD. The CDR3 here is CATSDSRGLKNEQFF. The CDR3 bases are TGTGCCACCAGTGATTCTAGGGGGCTTAAGAATGAGCAGTTCTTC.

This clone appeared once. This chain uses TRBV14 with TRBJ1-6, with 8 bases lining up with TRBD1. This CDR3 is 15 amino acids long. Per the germline V gene, CDR1 is SGHDN and CDR2 is FVKESK. V trimming: 4 bases; J trimming: 7 bases; junction bases outside the gene matches: 6. This chain's CDR3 is CASSLRTGRNSPLHF. CDR3 sequence (DNA): TGTGCCAGCAGCCTACGGACAGGGAGGAATTCACCCCTCCACTTT.

This sequence joins TRBV14 and TRBJ1-3, with D possibly TRBD1 on 6 matching bases. V was cut by 4 bases and J by 0 bases, with 10 bases left in between. This CDR3 is 15 amino acids long. Germline-derived CDR1 and CDR2 are SGHDN and FVKESK. This CDR3 is CASSLDSNSGNTIYF. The CDR3 DNA is TGTGCCAGCAGCCTGGACAGTAACTCTGGAAACACCATATATTTT.

As DNA, the CDR3 is TGTGCCAGCAGCTTAACCCGTTTTGGGGGAGGAGAGACCCAGTACTTC. Protein: CASSLTRFGGGETQYF. This rearrangement joins TRBV7-6 to TRBJ2-5; TRBD2 might be the D (6 bases). There are 16 residues in the CDR3. Trimming cost V 2 bases and J 4 bases, with 17 bases left between them. Germline V CDR1 and CDR2: SGHVS, FNYEAQ.

This rearrangement joins TRBV27 to TRBJ1-2; 7 nucleotides match TRBD1. The CDR3 extends over 13 amino acids. With 5 bases clipped from V and 8 bases from J, the junction kept 8 bases outside the gene matches. Germline loops: CDR1 MNHEY, CDR2 SMNVEV (reference sequence). This chain's CDR3 is CASSAYTGVGYTF. CDR3 DNA: TGTGCCAGCAGTGCGTACACAGGGGTCGGCTACACCTTC.

The V gene is TRBV2, the J gene TRBJ2-3; D may be TRBD1 (6 bases). Trimming left V 6 bases short and J 2 bases short, with 15 bases between. This CDR3 has 15 residues. CDR1 is SNHLY and CDR2 is FYNNEI in the germline V gene. Here the CDR3 DNA reads TGTGCCAGCAGAGAACAGGGTTTTCCCACAGATACGCAGTATTTT. It encodes CASREQGFPTDTQYF.

The chain uses TRBV5-5 and TRBJ2-5; no reliable D call. This CDR3 is built from 13 residues. The germline V and J ends were trimmed by 4 bases and 4 bases, with 11 bases remaining between them. Germline CDR1 is SGHKS and CDR2 is YYEKEE (reference sequence). The CDR3 reads CASSPAVLETQYF. The CDR3 DNA reads as TGTGCCAGCAGCCCGGCGGTGCTAGAGACCCAGTACTTC.

The genes are TRBV4-3 and TRBJ2-7; D tentatively reads TRBD1 or TRBD2 (5 bases each). V lost 1 base, J lost 0 bases, and 10 bases lay in between. The V gene's germline CDR1 is LGHNA and CDR2 YSLEER. The CDR3 covers 15 residues. CDR3 coding DNA: TGCGCCAGCAGCCAAGGGGGCGCGGGCTCCTACGAGCAGTACTTC. Amino acid sequence: CASSQGGAGSYEQYF.

This clone is a singleton in its sample. V is TRBV28 and J is TRBJ2-7, with TRBD1 identical over 8 bases. Germline values: CDR1 MDHEN, CDR2 SYDVKM. The length of the CDR3 is 16 residues. V was pared by 8 bases and J by 3 bases, with 15 bases of the junction left unmatched. The CDR3 DNA is TGTGCCAGCCATACCGAGGGAACAGGGGGAGTCTACGAGCAGTACTTC. This sequence encodes CASHTEGTGGVYEQYF.

The gene calls are TRBV6-1 and TRBJ1-3; D is undetermined. The CDR3 extends over 13 amino acids. Trimming shortened V by 3 bases and J by 0 bases, and 3 bases separated the two germline ends. CDR1 is MNHNS and CDR2 is SASEGT in the germline V gene. In DNA, the CDR3 is TGTGCCAGCAGTGACCCCTCTGGAAACACCATATATTTT. This gives the protein CASSDPSGNTIYF.

The genes are TRBV9 and TRBJ2-5; TRBD1 or TRBD2 may be the D gene (5 bases each). The CDR3 is 15 residues long. The V end lost 4 bases, the J end lost 2 bases, and 15 bases lay between the germline ends. The germline V gene has CDR1 SGDLS and CDR2 YYNGEE. The DNA of the CDR3 is TGTGCCAGCAGCACAAGACCCGGGGCTCAAGAGACCCAGTACTTC. Residues: CASSTRPGAQETQYF.